Listed below are T cell receptor beta chains from one sample, sequenced in a study of blood T cells in healthy people across ages. TCRdb ran MiXCR on the 5' RACE reads and lists one entry per CDR3 protein. The table lists 1.2 million to 1.5 million distinct CDR3 sequences, 45% to 70% of them singletons. The sample taken for sequencing was blood. The receptor set was obtained from a young man in good health. Both conserved end residues are part of each CDR3. D genes are given only for firm matches. Clone size is stated in some rows and not others, as once, few, many or a class when expanded.

j_call,d_call,clone_size,v_call,cdr3_nt,cdr3_aa
TRBJ2-1,.,.,TRBV20-1,TGCAGTGCTAGAGTGCCGGCCTCTAGCTCCTACAATGAGCAGTTCTTC,CSARVPASSSYNEQFF
TRBJ1-5,TRBD1,few,TRBV6-6,TGTGCCAGCAGGTCGGGACAGCGTTATAGCAATCAGCCCCAGCATTTT,CASRSGQRYSNQPQHF
TRBJ1-1,.,.,TRBV3-1,TGTGCCAGCAGCCAAGAGGGGCTGCGCACTGAAGCTTTCTTT,CASSQEGLRTEAFF
TRBJ1-4,.,.,TRBV29-1,TGCAGCGCTATTACAGGGCTTAATGAAAAACTGTTTTTT,CSAITGLNEKLFF
TRBJ2-7,.,few,TRBV4-1,TGCGCCAGCAGCCAAGAGCCAGCCTCCTACGAGCAGTACTTC,CASSQEPASYEQYF
TRBJ2-5,.,.,TRBV20-1,TGCAGTGCAGGGGCGGTTAAAGAGACCCAGTACTTC,CSAGAVKETQYF
TRBJ2-3,.,.,TRBV20-1,TGCAGTGCTAGAGATCCTACGCGGGGATGGTACGATACGCAGTATTTT,CSARDPTRGWYDTQYF
TRBJ1-6,.,.,TRBV12-3/TRBV12-4,TGTGCCAGCAGTCCTCCCTACCTCGAGGATTCACCCCTCCACTTT,CASSPPYLEDSPLHF
TRBJ2-7,TRBD1,few,TRBV12-3/TRBV12-4,TGTGCCAGCAGTTTAGGGGACAGGGTCTCCTACGAGCAGTACTTC,CASSLGDRVSYEQYF
TRBJ2-3,TRBD2,few,TRBV7-2,TGTGCCAGCAGCTTCCGTAGCGGGGCCGCTAGGGATACGCAGTATTTT,CASSFRSGAARDTQYF
TRBJ2-7,TRBD2,.,TRBV14,TGTGCCAGCAGCCAAGGGACTAGAGGAATCGCCGAGCAGTACTTC,CASSQGTRGIAEQYF
TRBJ1-1,.,.,TRBV4-1,TGCGCCAGCAGCCAAACGGAGTTCATGGCTGAAGCTTTCTTT,CASSQTEFMAEAFF
TRBJ2-7,.,.,TRBV6-6,TGTGCCAGCAGTTATCTCGAGGGTTCAGGAGGCGAGCAGTACTTC,CASSYLEGSGGEQYF
TRBJ2-7,TRBD1,.,TRBV5-1,TGCGCCAGCAGCCCCGGGACAGGGGTAGGGTACGAGCAGTACTTC,CASSPGTGVGYEQYF
TRBJ2-1,.,few,TRBV20-1,TGCAGTGCTAATAGGTTGGGAAATGATGAGCAGTTCTTC,CSANRLGNDEQFF
TRBJ2-2,.,.,TRBV4-1,TGCGCCAGCAGCCAAGGGCTACAGGGTTCCGGGGAGCTGTTTTTT,CASSQGLQGSGELFF
TRBJ1-3,.,.,TRBV10-3,TGTGCCACCAGTGAGTCCCGGGACTCTGGAAACACCATATATTTT,CATSESRDSGNTIYF
TRBJ1-4,TRBD1,.,TRBV25-1,TGTGCCAGCAGTCACCGGACAGGGGTGAAGGAAAAACTGTTTTTT,CASSHRTGVKEKLFF
TRBJ1-6,.,.,TRBV25-1,TGTGCCAGCAGTGAATTCGGGGATTCACCCCTCCACTTT,CASSEFGDSPLHF
TRBJ2-1,.,few,TRBV20-1,TGCAGTGCTACCCGGCGGGACAATGAGCAGTTCTTC,CSATRRDNEQFF
TRBJ1-2,.,.,TRBV6-2/TRBV6-3,TGTGCCAGCAGGACGGTCGGGTATGGCTACACCTTC,CASRTVGYGYTF
TRBJ1-5,.,.,TRBV5-1,TGCGCCAGCAGCCTAGATGGGGGAAGGAATCAGCCCCAGCATTTT,CASSLDGGRNQPQHF
TRBJ2-7,.,.,TRBV7-9,TGTGCCAGCAGCCCAAGAACACCCGTCCCCTACGAGCAGTACTTC,CASSPRTPVPYEQYF
TRBJ2-3,TRBD2,.,TRBV29-1,TGCAGCGTGGTGACTAGCGGGACTGGAGATACGCAGTATTTT,CSVVTSGTGDTQYF